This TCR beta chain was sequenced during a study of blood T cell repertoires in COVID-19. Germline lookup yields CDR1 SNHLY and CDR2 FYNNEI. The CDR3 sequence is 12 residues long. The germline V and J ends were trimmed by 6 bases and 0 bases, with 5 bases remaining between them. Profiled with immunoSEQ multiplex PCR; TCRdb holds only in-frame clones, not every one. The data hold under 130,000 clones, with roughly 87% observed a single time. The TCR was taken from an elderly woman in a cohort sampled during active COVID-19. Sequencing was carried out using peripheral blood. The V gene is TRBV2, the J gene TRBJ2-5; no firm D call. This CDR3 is CASSEDQETQYF. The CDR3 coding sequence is TGTGCCAGCAGCGAGGACCAAGAGACCCAGTACTTC.